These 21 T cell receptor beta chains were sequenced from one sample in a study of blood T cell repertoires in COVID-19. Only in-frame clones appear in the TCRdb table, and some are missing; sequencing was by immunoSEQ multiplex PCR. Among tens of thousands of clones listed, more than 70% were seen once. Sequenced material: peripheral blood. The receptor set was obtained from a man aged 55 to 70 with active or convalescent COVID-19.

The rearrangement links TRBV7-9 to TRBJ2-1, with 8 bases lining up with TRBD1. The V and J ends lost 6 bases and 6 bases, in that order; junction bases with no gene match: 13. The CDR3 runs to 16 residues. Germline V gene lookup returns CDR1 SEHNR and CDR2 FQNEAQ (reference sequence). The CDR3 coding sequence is TGTGCCAGCAGAATCACGGAACAGGGGGAAAGCAATGAGCAGTTCTTC. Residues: CASRITEQGESNEQFF.

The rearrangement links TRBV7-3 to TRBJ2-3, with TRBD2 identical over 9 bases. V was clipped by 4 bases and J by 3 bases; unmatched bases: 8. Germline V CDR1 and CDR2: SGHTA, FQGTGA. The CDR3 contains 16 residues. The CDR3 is CASSSPPGLATDTQYF. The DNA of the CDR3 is TGTGCCAGCAGCTCTCCACCGGGACTAGCAACAGATACGCAGTATTTT.

CDR3 bases: TGCGCCAGCAGCTACGGGGTTCTGATGAACACTGAAGCTTTCTTT. Translated, it gives CASSYGVLMNTEAFF. The rearrangement links TRBV5-1 to TRBJ1-1, with unresolved D. The germline gives CDR1 SGHRS, CDR2 YFSETQ. CDR3 size: 15 residues. V was clipped by 3 bases and J by 0 bases, with 12 bases between them.

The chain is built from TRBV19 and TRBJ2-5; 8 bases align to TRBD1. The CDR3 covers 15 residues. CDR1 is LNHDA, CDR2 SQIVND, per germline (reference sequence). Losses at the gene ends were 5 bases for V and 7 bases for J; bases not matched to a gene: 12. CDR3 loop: CASSPRGLVKGTQYF. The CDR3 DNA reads TGTGCCAGTAGTCCCAGGGGGCTGGTCAAGGGGACCCAGTACTTC.

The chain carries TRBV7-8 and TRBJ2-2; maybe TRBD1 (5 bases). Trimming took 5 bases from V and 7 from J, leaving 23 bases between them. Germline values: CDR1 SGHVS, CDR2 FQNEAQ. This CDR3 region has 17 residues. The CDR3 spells CASSIIVGQGAVGELFF. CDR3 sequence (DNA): TGTGCCAGCAGCATTATCGTAGGGCAGGGTGCGGTCGGGGAGCTGTTTTTT.

The CDR3, as DNA: TGTGCCAGTAGAACGACAGGGGGTAATTCACCCCTCCACTTT. Its protein is CASRTTGGNSPLHF. The V gene is TRBV19, the J gene TRBJ1-6; TRBD1 matches at 9 bases. The CDR3 runs 14 residues. CDR1 LNHDA and CDR2 SQIVND come from the germline V gene (reference sequence). The V gene end was trimmed by 6 bases and the J gene end by 6 bases; junction bases not matched to a gene: 3.

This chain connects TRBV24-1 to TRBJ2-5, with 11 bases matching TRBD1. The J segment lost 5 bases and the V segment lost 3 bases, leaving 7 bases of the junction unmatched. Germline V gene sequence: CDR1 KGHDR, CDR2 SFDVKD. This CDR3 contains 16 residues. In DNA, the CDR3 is TGTGCCACCAGTGATCCTGGGACAGGGGGAGAGGAGACCCAGTACTTC. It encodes CATSDPGTGGEETQYF.

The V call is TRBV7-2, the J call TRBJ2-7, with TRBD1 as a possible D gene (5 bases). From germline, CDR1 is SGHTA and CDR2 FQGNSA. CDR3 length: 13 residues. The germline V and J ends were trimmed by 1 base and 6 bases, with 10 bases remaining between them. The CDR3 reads CASSLDRQIEQYF. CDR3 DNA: TGTGCCAGCAGCTTAGACCGACAGATCGAGCAGTACTTC.

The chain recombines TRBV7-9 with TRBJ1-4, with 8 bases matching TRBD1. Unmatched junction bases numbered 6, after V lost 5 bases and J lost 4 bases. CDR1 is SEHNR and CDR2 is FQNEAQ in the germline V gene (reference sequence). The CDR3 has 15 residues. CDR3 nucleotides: TGTGCCAGCAGCACTCAGACAGGGGTTAATGAAAAACTGTTTTTT. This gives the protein CASSTQTGVNEKLFF.

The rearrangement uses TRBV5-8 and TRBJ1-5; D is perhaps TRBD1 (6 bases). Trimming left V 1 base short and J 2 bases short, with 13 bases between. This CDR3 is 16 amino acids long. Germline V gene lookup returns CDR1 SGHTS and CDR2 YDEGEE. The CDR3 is CASSLKGGVGNQPQHF. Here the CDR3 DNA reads TGTGCCAGCAGCTTGAAGGGGGGGGTTGGCAATCAGCCCCAGCATTTT.

DNA of the CDR3: TGTGCCAGCAGCGATACAGGGGGCAATGGCTACACCTTC. Its translation is CASSDTGGNGYTF. This rearrangement joins TRBV5-6 to TRBJ1-2; TRBD1 aligns across 9 bases. Per the germline V gene, CDR1 is SGHDT and CDR2 is YYEEEE. The trim removed 4 bases at V and 6 bases at J, leaving 4 bases unmatched. The CDR3 is 13 amino acids.

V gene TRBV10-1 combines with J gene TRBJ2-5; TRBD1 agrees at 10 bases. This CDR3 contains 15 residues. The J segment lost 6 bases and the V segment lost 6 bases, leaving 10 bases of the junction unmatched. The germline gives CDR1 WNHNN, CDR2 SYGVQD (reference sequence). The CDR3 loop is CASSPRRGQGKTQYF. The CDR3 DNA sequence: TGCGCCAGCAGCCCCCGGCGGGGACAGGGGAAGACCCAGTACTTC.

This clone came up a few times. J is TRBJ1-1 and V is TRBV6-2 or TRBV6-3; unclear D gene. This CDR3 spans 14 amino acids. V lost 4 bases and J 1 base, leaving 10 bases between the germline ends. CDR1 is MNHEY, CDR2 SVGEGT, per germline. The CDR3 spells CASSFLGGNTEAFF. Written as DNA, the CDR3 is TGTGCCAGCAGTTTCCTCGGAGGGAACACTGAAGCTTTCTTT.

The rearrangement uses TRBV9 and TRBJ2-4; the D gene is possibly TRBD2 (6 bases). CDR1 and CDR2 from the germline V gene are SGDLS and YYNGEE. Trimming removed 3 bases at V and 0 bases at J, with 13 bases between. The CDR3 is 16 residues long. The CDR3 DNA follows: TGTGCCAGCAGCGCTCGTGGAGGGAAAGCCAAAAACATTCAGTACTTC. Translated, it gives CASSARGGKAKNIQYF.

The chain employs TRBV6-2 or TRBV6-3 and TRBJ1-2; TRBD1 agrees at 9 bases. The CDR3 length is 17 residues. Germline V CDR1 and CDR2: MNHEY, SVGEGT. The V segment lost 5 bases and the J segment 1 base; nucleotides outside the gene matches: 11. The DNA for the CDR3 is TGTGCCAGCAGTCCCGTCCCGGGACAGGGTTATAACTATGGCTACACCTTC. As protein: CASSPVPGQGYNYGYTF.

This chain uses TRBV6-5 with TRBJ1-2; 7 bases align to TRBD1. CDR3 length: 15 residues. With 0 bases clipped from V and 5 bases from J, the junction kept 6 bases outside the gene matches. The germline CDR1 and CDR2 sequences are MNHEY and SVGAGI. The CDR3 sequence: CASSYSEGASYGYTF. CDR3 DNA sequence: TGTGCCAGCAGTTACTCTGAGGGGGCCTCTTATGGCTACACCTTC.

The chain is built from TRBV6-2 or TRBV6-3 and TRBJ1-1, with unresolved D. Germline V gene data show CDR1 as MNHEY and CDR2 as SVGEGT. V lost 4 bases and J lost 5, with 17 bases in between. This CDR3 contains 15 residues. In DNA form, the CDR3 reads TGTGCCAGCAGTTCCATCGGGGTGATTGGAACTGAAGCTTTCTTT. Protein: CASSSIGVIGTEAFF.

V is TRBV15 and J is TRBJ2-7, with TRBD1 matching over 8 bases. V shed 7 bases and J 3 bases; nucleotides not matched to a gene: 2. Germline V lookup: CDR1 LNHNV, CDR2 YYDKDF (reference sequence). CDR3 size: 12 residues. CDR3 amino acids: CATTGTGYEQYF. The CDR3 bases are TGTGCCACCACCGGGACAGGCTACGAGCAGTACTTC.

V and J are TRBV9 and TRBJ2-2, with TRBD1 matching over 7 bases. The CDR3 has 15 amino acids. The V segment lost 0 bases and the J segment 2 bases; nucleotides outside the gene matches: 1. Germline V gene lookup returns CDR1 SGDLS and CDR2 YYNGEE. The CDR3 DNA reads TGTGCCAGCAGCGTAGGACAGGGAAACACCGGGGAGCTGTTTTTT. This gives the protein CASSVGQGNTGELFF.

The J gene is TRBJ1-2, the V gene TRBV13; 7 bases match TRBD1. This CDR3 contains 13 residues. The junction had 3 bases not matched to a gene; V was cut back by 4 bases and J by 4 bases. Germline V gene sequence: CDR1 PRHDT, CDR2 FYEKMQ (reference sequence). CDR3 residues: CASSWGQSYGYTF. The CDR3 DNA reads TGTGCCAGCAGCTGGGGACAGTCCTATGGCTACACCTTC.

For the CDR3, the DNA is TGTGCCACTTCTTTGGGGGGGCGTAATGGCTACACCTTC. It yields the protein CATSLGGRNGYTF. The gene calls are TRBV27 and TRBJ1-2; maybe TRBD1 (6 bases). CDR3 length: 13 amino acids. Germline-derived CDR1 and CDR2 are MNHEY and SMNVEV (reference sequence). Trimming took 10 bases from V and 6 from J, leaving 18 bases between them.